Listed below are T cell receptor beta chains from one sample, sequenced in a study of T cells expressing NK-cell markers. TCRdb reprocessed the 5' RACE reads and stores each CDR3 protein as one record, lacking DNA. The specimen's table records some 390,000 distinct CDR3 sequences. The sequencing sample was made of blood T cells: a sorted CD56 or NKG2C T cell subset, CD4+ or CD8+ T cells, or bulk PBMC T cells (not recorded which). Source of these receptors: a woman aged 50 to 60 in good health. CDR3s include the opening cysteine and the closing phenylalanine or tryptophan. Fields, in order: J gene, V gene, CDR3 protein.

>TRBJ2-1|TRBV20-1
CSARFGLAGGPWAYNEQFF
>TRBJ2-1|TRBV11-2
CASSLQAGTSGREDNEQFF
>TRBJ2-1|TRBV10-3
CAISELRDNEQFF
>TRBJ2-1|TRBV5-1
CASSLVPGHGEQFF
>TRBJ1-1|TRBV20-1
CSARDPPLAFF
>TRBJ2-3|TRBV5-1
CASSLAVSGSTDTQYF
>TRBJ2-3|TRBV4-1
CASSQEPGWRTDTQYF
>TRBJ2-1|TRBV7-8
CASSSPVGTEQFF
>TRBJ2-3|TRBV29-1
CSVGGTGFTDTQYF
>TRBJ2-2|TRBV5-1
CASSEGLSRNTGELFF
>TRBJ2-7|TRBV30
CAWKPLAGVGEQYF
>TRBJ2-4|TRBV20-1
CSAKDRGLAKNIQYF
>TRBJ2-7|TRBV16
CASSQSIGSYEQYF
>TRBJ2-1|TRBV2
CASSETRSGWSSYNEQFF
>TRBJ2-1|TRBV5-1
CASALDRDQFF
>TRBJ2-2|TRBV7-2
CASSLVASGGANTGELFF
>TRBJ2-1|TRBV9
CASSVTGGREGEQFF
>TRBJ2-5|TRBV4-1
CASSRLRPGQGKGGSGRRETQYF
>TRBJ2-1|TRBV4-1
CASSQLLGQGLGEQFF
>TRBJ2-1|TRBV7-9
CASSQELNEQFF
>TRBJ1-4|TRBV11-2
CASSFRPGTGSGEKLFF
>TRBJ2-5|TRBV5-1
CASSLEGRGSSIGETQYF
>TRBJ2-5|TRBV5-1
CASSPLTGGQETQYF
>TRBJ2-5|TRBV5-1
CASSLDGRGMETQYF
>TRBJ2-1|TRBV6-5
CASSYDWAGRNEQFF
>TRBJ2-6|TRBV18
CASSSTGESSGANVLTF
>TRBJ1-5|TRBV12-3/TRBV12-4
CASSFVLGGRSQPQHF
>TRBJ1-3|TRBV5-1
CASSWTGRPDTIYF
>TRBJ2-3|TRBV7-2
CASGSGREDTQYF
>TRBJ2-3|TRBV25-1
CASSDLTTSTDTQYF
>TRBJ2-1|TRBV20-1
CSARDIGGPYNEQFF
>TRBJ2-7|TRBV20-1
CSASSGRSYEQYF
>TRBJ2-7|TRBV27
CASSLRGPYEQYF
>TRBJ2-2|TRBV12-3/TRBV12-4
CASSLTPAGGAAGELFF
>TRBJ2-2|TRBV7-3
CASSLIGTTGTGFTGELFF
>TRBJ1-1|TRBV6-5
CASSRSGIVNTEAFF
>TRBJ1-5|TRBV15
CATSRSRSNQPQHF
>TRBJ2-5|TRBV21-1
CASSLRQVQETQYF
>TRBJ2-5|TRBV29-1
CSGSEPETQYF
>TRBJ2-3|TRBV6-5
CASSYMAPNRDTQYF
>TRBJ2-5|TRBV18
CASSPKDRGRGETQYF
>TRBJ1-4|TRBV24-1
CATSDAGTGGLAEKLFF
>TRBJ2-3|TRBV7-7
CASSPRPPPITDTQYF
>TRBJ2-4|TRBV10-1
CARAWERLAEVAKNIQYF
>TRBJ2-3|TRBV24-1
CATKGFSDTQYF
>TRBJ2-2|TRBV10-2
CASKLTGELFF
>TRBJ2-2|TRBV3-1
CASERAYGTGELFF
>TRBJ2-3|TRBV5-1
CASSRLGGDTQYF
>TRBJ2-3|TRBV7-3
CASSFYGTSGRRADTQYF
>TRBJ2-1|TRBV6-5
CASMGTAYNEQFF
>TRBJ1-1|TRBV20-1
CSAPGQVNTEAFF
>TRBJ2-5|TRBV20-1
CSARVPTRHGVSQYF
>TRBJ2-6|TRBV5-1
CASSRPDRGLTPGANVLTF
>TRBJ2-7|TRBV12-3/TRBV12-4
CASSPGPRRQYF
>TRBJ2-7|TRBV7-9
CASSSIGTGYEQYF
>TRBJ1-2|TRBV12-3/TRBV12-4
CASTSLTGQTYGYTF
>TRBJ2-1|TRBV11-2
CASSLDRAGGFNEQFF